This T cell receptor beta chain stems from a study of cytotoxic CD8 clonotypes in ibrutinib-treated CLL. Overall study findings and caveats: Baseline-level clonality went beyond age-matched healthy donors and moved in step with circulating CD8+ T-cell counts. Progressing and sustained-remission patients had different sampling times.

CDR1 MNHEY and CDR2 SVGAGI come from the germline V gene. The length of the CDR3 is 15 residues. V lost 6 bases and J lost 0, with 15 bases in between. Investigators sourced 1.5 to 2.5 micrograms of genomic DNA from cryopreserved PBMCs for TCR beta libraries. Libraries were prepared by immunoSEQ multiplex PCR; TCRdb keeps only in-frame clonotypes and omits some of them. The data hold more than 30,000 clones, with 69% observed a single time. A word on this clone: Its specificity is unknown.

The chain couples TRBV6-5 to TRBJ2-7, with D perhaps assigned TRBD1 or TRBD2 (5 bases each). The origin of this receptor is a human donor with chronic lymphocytic leukemia. Source: PBMCs, taken before ibrutinib treatment. CDR3 amino acids: CASSLRDGYSYEQYF. In nucleotides, the CDR3 is TGTGCCAGCAGCCTAAGGGACGGATACTCCTACGAGCAGTACTTC.